The 2 T cell receptor beta chains given below trace back to one sample, sequenced in a study of CD8+ T cells in alopecia areata. Regarding treatment: oral pan-JAK inhibitor, 5-10 mg twice daily. Extraction and reverse transcription of RNA yielded cDNA as the sequencing template. Some clones are missing from TCRdb's copy, which holds only in-frame ones; the method was immunoSEQ multiplex PCR. The table has approximately 120,000 clones, under 65% seen once. This specimen was CD4+ T cells sorted from blood, taken at week 4, from a patient treated with tofacitinib. These receptors were taken from a human donor with alopecia areata.

The gene calls are TRBV29-1 and TRBJ1-4; the match to TRBD1 covers 9 bases. This CDR3 has 14 amino acids. The junction had 9 bases not matched to a gene; V was cut back by 8 bases and J by 5 bases. CDR1 is SQVTM and CDR2 is ANQGSEA in the germline V gene. The CDR3 region has the DNA TGCAGCTTCTGGACAGGGGAGAGGAATGAAAAACTGTTTTTT. Its protein product is CSFWTGERNEKLFF.

The genes are TRBV18 and TRBJ2-1; the match to TRBD2 covers 7 bases. V trimming: 3 bases; J trimming: 1 base; junction bases outside the gene matches: 3. Germline CDR1 reads KGHSH; CDR2 reads LQKENI. The CDR3 has 15 amino acids. The CDR3 region has the DNA TGTGCCAGCTCACCGGCTAGCGGATCCTACAATGAGCAGTTCTTC. It yields the protein CASSPASGSYNEQFF.